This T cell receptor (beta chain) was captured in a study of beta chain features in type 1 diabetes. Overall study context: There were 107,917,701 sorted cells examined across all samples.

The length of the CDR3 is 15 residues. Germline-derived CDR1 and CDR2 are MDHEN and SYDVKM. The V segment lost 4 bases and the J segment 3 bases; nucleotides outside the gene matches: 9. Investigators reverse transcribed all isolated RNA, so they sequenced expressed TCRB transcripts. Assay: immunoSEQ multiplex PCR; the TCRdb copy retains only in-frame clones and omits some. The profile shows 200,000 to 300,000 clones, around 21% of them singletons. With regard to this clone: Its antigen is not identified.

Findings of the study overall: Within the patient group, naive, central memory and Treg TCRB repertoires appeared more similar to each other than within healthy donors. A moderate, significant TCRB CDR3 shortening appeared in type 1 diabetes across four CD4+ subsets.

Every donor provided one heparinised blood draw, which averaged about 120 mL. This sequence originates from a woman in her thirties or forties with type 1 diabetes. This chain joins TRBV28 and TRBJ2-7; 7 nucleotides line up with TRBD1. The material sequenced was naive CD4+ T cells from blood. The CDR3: CASSSEPGGIYEQYF. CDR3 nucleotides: TGTGCCAGCAGTTCCGAGCCAGGGGGAATCTACGAGCAGTACTTC.